A selection of T cell receptor beta chains follows, all from one sample in a study of cytomegalovirus exposure and HLA in healthy donors. Only in-frame clones appear in the TCRdb table, and some are missing; sequencing was by immunoSEQ multiplex PCR. The sample's table shows more than 50,000 clones. The sequenced sample was PBMCs. Receptors were obtained from a man in his fifties in good health and CMV-seropositive. The CDR3 runs from the conserved cysteine through the conserved F or W. A D gene is named only where the DNA matches it firmly.

TRBV28	.	TRBJ2-7	CASRQGAYEQYF	TGTGCCAGCAGGCAGGGTGCCTACGAGCAGTACTTC
TRBV5-1	TRBD1	TRBJ1-1	CASSITGEAGEAFF	TGCGCCAGCAGCATCACAGGGGAGGCTGGTGAAGCTTTCTTT
TRBV2	.	TRBJ1-5	CASMWTSGANQPQHF	TGTGCCAGCATGTGGACATCCGGCGCCAATCAGCCCCAGCATTTT
TRBV27	TRBD2	TRBJ2-1	CASKNLGGRSKLEQFF	TGTGCCAGCAAAAATCTCGGCGGGAGAAGCAAGCTTGAGCAGTTCTTC
TRBV28	TRBD1	TRBJ1-2	CASLYGDRGRAGGYTF	TGTGCCAGTCTATACGGCGACAGGGGAAGAGCGGGAGGCTACACCTTC
TRBV28	.	TRBJ1-5	CASRSGYRQPQHF	TGTGCCAGCAGGTCAGGGTATAGACAGCCCCAGCATTTT
TRBV7-3	TRBD1	TRBJ1-2	CASSPAGGTGSYGYTF	TGTGCCAGCAGCCCAGCAGGAGGGACAGGGTCCTATGGCTACACCTTC
TRBV30	.	TRBJ2-3	CAWRRDTQYF	TGTGCATGGAGGAGGGATACGCAGTATTTT
TRBV5-6	TRBD1	TRBJ1-1	CASSYRGRGTEAFF	TGTGCCAGCAGCTACAGGGGCCGTGGGACTGAAGCTTTCTTT
TRBV18	TRBD1	TRBJ1-4	CASSPDRGRNDKLFF	TGTGCCAGCTCACCCGACAGGGGGAGGAATGATAAACTGTTTTTT
TRBV7-9	.	TRBJ2-7	CASSFGETTPTYEQYF	TGTGCCAGCAGCTTCGGGGAAACTACCCCAACCTACGAGCAGTACTTC
TRBV7-2	TRBD1	TRBJ2-2	CASSQRGQKVTGELFF	TGTGCCAGCAGCCAGAGGGGACAGAAAGTCACCGGGGAGCTGTTTTTT